The 28 T cell receptor beta chains below all came from one sample that was sequenced in a study of siplizumab effects on memory and regulatory T cells. Here immunoSEQ multiplex PCR was the method, and the copy in TCRdb shows in-frame clones only, minus some. The data hold tens of thousands of clones, with approximately 88% observed a single time. Input material: Tregs sorted from blood. These receptors were obtained from a human donor in good health.

The chain uses TRBV7-2 and TRBJ1-5; D ambiguous. The CDR3 contains 14 residues. Germline CDR1 reads SGHTA; CDR2 reads FQGNSA. Trimming took 1 base from V and 3 from J, leaving 7 bases between them. The CDR3 bases are TGTGCCAGCAGCTTAGGGCAGGTCAATCAGCCCCAGCATTTT. Its translation: CASSLGQVNQPQHF. The whole variable domain, filled in from reference TRBV7-2 and TRBJ1-5, reads GAGVSQSPSNKVTEKGKDVELRCDPISGHTALYWYRQSLGQGLEFLIYFQGNSAPDKSGLPSDRFSAERTGGSVSTLTIQRTQQEDSAVYLCASSLGQVNQPQHFGDGTRLSIL.

V usage is TRBV5-6 and J usage is TRBJ2-1; a weak D match, TRBD1 (6 bases). Between the trimmed V and J ends, which lost 2 bases and 5 bases, there was a span of 11 bases. This CDR3 region has 14 residues. CDR1 is SGHDT, CDR2 YYEEEE, per germline. The CDR3 here is CASSFRQANNEQFF. The CDR3 DNA sequence: TGTGCCAGCAGCTTCCGACAGGCAAACAATGAGCAGTTCTTC.

The chain combines TRBV6-5 with TRBJ2-7; D not certain. Germline CDR1 and CDR2: MNHEY and SVGAGI. With 2 bases removed from V and 4 bases from J, the gap between germline ends came to 9 bases. The CDR3 contains 13 residues. The chain's CDR3 is CASSYKQEYEQYF. CDR3 DNA: TGTGCCAGCAGTTACAAGCAGGAGTACGAGCAGTACTTC.

J is TRBJ2-5 and V is TRBV7-2, with TRBD1 as a possible D gene (5 bases). Germline loops: CDR1 SGHTA, CDR2 FQGNSA. The CDR3 covers 13 residues. Trimming pared 6 bases from V and 5 bases from J, leaving 13 bases between. CDR3 nucleotide sequence: TGTGCCAGCAGATCGACAGTTTATGAGACCCAGTACTTC. The encoded protein is CASRSTVYETQYF.

The sample holds one count of this clone. The rearrangement joins TRBV7-2 to TRBJ2-7; 8 nucleotides agree with TRBD2. Germline CDR1 is SGHTA and CDR2 is FQGNSA. CDR3 size: 14 residues. J gave up 7 bases and V 3 bases, and 8 bases lay outside the gene matches. DNA of the CDR3: TGTGCCAGCAGCTTTTATAGCGGGGCTCAAGAGCAGTACTTC. The encoded protein is CASSFYSGAQEQYF.

The genes are TRBV6-1 and TRBJ1-5; 7 bases fit TRBD1. V trimming: 8 bases; J trimming: 6 bases; junction bases outside the gene matches: 10. Germline-derived CDR1 and CDR2 are MNHNS and SASEGT. This CDR3 region has 14 residues. The CDR3 protein is CASSLQGVVQPQHF. In DNA form, the CDR3 reads TGTGCCAGCTCTCTGCAGGGGGTGGTTCAGCCCCAGCATTTT.

The count of this clone is one. The rearrangement uses TRBV7-9 and TRBJ2-2; D is possibly TRBD2 (6 bases). The CDR3 totals 15 residues. CDR1 and CDR2 (germline): SEHNR, FQNEAQ (reference sequence). Trimming cost V 3 bases and J 1 base, with 9 bases left between them. CDR3 loop: CASSLGRGNTGELFF. CDR3 coding DNA: TGTGCCAGCAGCTTGGGGCGGGGGAACACCGGGGAGCTGTTTTTT.

This sequence joins TRBV5-1 and TRBJ2-5, with 8 bases matching TRBD2. The ends lost 1 base at V and 7 bases at J; junction bases unmatched: 15. The CDR3 totals 17 residues. Germline CDR1 reads SGHRS; CDR2 reads YFSETQ. The CDR3 spells CASSLYSRGDPSLTQYF. As DNA, the CDR3 is TGCGCCAGCAGCTTGTACTCGCGGGGGGACCCCTCCTTGACCCAGTACTTC.

The count of this clone is one. This chain connects TRBV19 to TRBJ1-1; TRBD1 matches at 7 bases. The CDR3 runs 12 residues. The junction had 2 bases not matched to a gene; V was cut back by 3 bases and J by 7 bases. Germline V gene sequence: CDR1 LNHDA, CDR2 SQIVND (reference sequence). Written as DNA, the CDR3 is TGTGCCAGTAGTATTAGGACAGGTGAAGCTTTCTTT. Translated: CASSIRTGEAFF.

This rearrangement joins TRBV5-1 to TRBJ1-2; D might be TRBD1 (5 bases). Trimming cost V 4 bases and J 4 bases, with 17 bases left between them. CDR1 is SGHRS, CDR2 YFSETQ, per germline. The CDR3 contains 15 residues. CDR3 nucleotides: TGCGCCAGCAGCCCGGACACGACACCGATCTATGGCTACACCTTC. This encodes CASSPDTTPIYGYTF.

This clone was seen a few times. CDR3 nucleotide sequence: TGTGCCAGTAATCTGCCGGCAGGGGGTATACCCCACACCTTC. It specifies CASNLPAGGIPHTF. The chain joins TRBV19 to TRBJ1-2; TRBD1 agrees at 7 bases. The CDR3 covers 14 residues. V gave up 7 bases and J gave up 12 bases; unmatched junction bases: 17. The germline V gene has CDR1 LNHDA and CDR2 SQIVND (reference sequence).

This rearrangement joins TRBV20-1 to TRBJ2-7; D not certain. The CDR3 extends over 10 amino acids. CDR1 and CDR2 (germline): DFQATT, SNEGSKA (reference sequence). The germline V and J ends were trimmed by 0 bases and 4 bases, with 1 base remaining between them. CDR3 nucleotide sequence: TGCAGTGCTAGAGAGTACGAGCAGTACTTC. Protein sequence: CSAREYEQYF.

In this sample, this clone turned up once. The chain carries TRBV18 and TRBJ1-1; maybe TRBD1 (5 bases). The CDR3 contains 13 residues. V was clipped by 3 bases and J by 9 bases, with 14 bases between them. Germline values: CDR1 KGHSH, CDR2 LQKENI. The CDR3 DNA reads as TGTGCCAGCTCACCCATTGGAGGGGAGCAAGCTTTCTTT. Its translation: CASSPIGGEQAFF.

This clone appeared a few times. In DNA, the CDR3 is TGTGCCAGCAGTCCCTCGACAGACCCAATTAGCTCCTACGAGCAGTACTTC. It encodes CASSPSTDPISSYEQYF. The chain uses TRBV27 and TRBJ2-7, with a tentative D call TRBD1 (5 bases). This CDR3 comprises 17 residues. V shed 5 bases and J shed 0 bases, with 20 bases lying between them. The germline gives CDR1 MNHEY, CDR2 SMNVEV (reference sequence).

This sequence joins TRBV4-3 and TRBJ1-5; D remains unclear. This CDR3 has 13 amino acids. In germline, CDR1 is LGHNA, CDR2 YSLEER. Trimming took 3 bases from V and 11 from J, leaving 14 bases between them. In nucleotides, the CDR3 is TGCGCCAGCAGCCAGAGGGAGGGCTTGGCCCAGCATTTT. Protein: CASSQREGLAQHF.

The V call is TRBV18, the J call TRBJ1-3; unclear D gene. CDR1 is KGHSH and CDR2 is LQKENI in the germline V gene. V dropped 3 bases and J dropped 6 bases, with 12 bases sitting between them. CDR3 length: 14 residues. Here the CDR3 reads CASSPAGMLNTIYF. The CDR3 DNA reads TGTGCCAGCTCACCGGCTGGGATGTTAAACACCATATATTTT.

Only one count was recorded for this clone. The rearrangement links TRBV5-1 to TRBJ1-1; D perhaps matches TRBD1 (6 bases). This CDR3 region has 12 residues. Trimming left V 4 bases short and J 7 bases short, with 11 bases between. CDR1 and CDR2 (germline): SGHRS, YFSETQ. CDR3: CASSPGQVEAFF. CDR3 nucleotides: TGCGCCAGCAGCCCGGGACAAGTTGAAGCTTTCTTT.

J is TRBJ1-4 and V is TRBV2, with unresolved D. This CDR3 spans 13 amino acids. V was cut by 6 bases and J by 7 bases, with 12 bases left in between. Per germline, CDR1 SNHLY and CDR2 FYNNEI. CDR3 coding DNA: TGTGCCAGCAGACGGATCGAAAGTGAAAAACTGTTTTTT. Translated: CASRRIESEKLFF.

This chain uses TRBV5-1 with TRBJ1-2; D is unresolved. Trimming took 3 bases from V and 8 from J, leaving 17 bases between them. Germline loops: CDR1 SGHRS, CDR2 YFSETQ. The CDR3 sequence is 14 residues long. Written as DNA, the CDR3 is TGCGCCAGCAGCTCGGGAATACCCCTCTTGGGCTACACCTTC. It translates to CASSSGIPLLGYTF.

The chain links TRBV9 to TRBJ1-2; 8 bases map to TRBD1. The CDR3 has 13 amino acids. Per the germline V gene, CDR1 is SGDLS and CDR2 is YYNGEE. Trimming took 3 bases from V and 7 from J; bases not matched to a gene: 5. CDR3 amino acids: CASSARTGFGYTF. The DNA of the CDR3 is TGTGCCAGCAGCGCTCGGACAGGGTTTGGCTACACCTTC.

The chain links TRBV11-2 to TRBJ1-6; D is ambiguous. This CDR3 is built from 17 residues. Germline V gene sequence: CDR1 SGHAT, CDR2 FQNNGV. Trimming shortened V by 5 bases and J by 7 bases, and 21 bases separated the two germline ends. CDR3 protein: CASSHPGGPGVNSPLHF. In DNA, the CDR3 is TGTGCCAGCAGCCACCCCGGAGGGCCTGGGGTAAATTCACCCCTCCACTTT.

The V call is TRBV11-2, the J call TRBJ2-3, with 10 bases aligning to TRBD1. From germline, CDR1 is SGHAT and CDR2 FQNNGV. The CDR3 covers 17 residues. The J segment lost 4 bases and the V segment lost 2 bases, leaving 9 bases of the junction unmatched. The CDR3 nucleotides read TGTGCCAGCAGCTTATTGGGGACAGGGGTAAAGGCAGATACGCAGTATTTT. This translates into CASSLLGTGVKADTQYF.

The V call is TRBV11-2, the J call TRBJ2-1, with TRBD2 matching over 9 bases. The CDR3 is 17 residues long. After removal of 5 bases from V and 9 bases from J, the junction contained 17 bases not matched to a gene. Per the germline V gene, CDR1 is SGHAT and CDR2 is FQNNGV. The CDR3 protein is CASSPPAGGGGAREQFF. CDR3 DNA sequence: TGTGCCAGCAGCCCTCCCGCGGGGGGCGGGGGGGCTCGTGAGCAGTTCTTC. The full variable domain, rest sourced from reference TRBV11-2 and TRBJ2-1, is EAGVAQSPRYKIIEKRQSVAFWCNPISGHATLYWYQQILGQGPKLLIQFQNNGVVDDSQLPKDRFSAERLKGVDSTLKIQPAKLEDSAVYLCASSPPAGGGGAREQFFGPGTRLTVL.

The chain has TRBV10-3 and TRBJ2-1, with 7 bases that match TRBD2. V was clipped by 11 bases and J by 0 bases; unmatched bases: 7. The CDR3 sequence is 14 residues long. Germline V gene data show CDR1 as ENHRY and CDR2 as SYGVKD. This chain's CDR3 is CAAGEGSSYNEQFF. Written as DNA, the CDR3 is TGTGCCGCGGGGGAGGGGAGCTCCTACAATGAGCAGTTCTTC.

V gene TRBV11-3 combines with J gene TRBJ1-1, with a weak D call TRBD1 (5 bases). Germline values: CDR1 SGHNT, CDR2 YENEEA. The ends were cut back, 7 bases at V and 1 base at J, with 16 bases in the middle. The CDR3 contains 15 residues. CDR3: CASTLSQGTNTEAFF. The CDR3 DNA follows: TGTGCCAGCACCCTTAGTCAGGGAACGAACACTGAAGCTTTCTTT. The variable domain in full, with the rest retrieved from reference TRBV11-3 and TRBJ1-1, is EAGVVQSPRYKIIEKKQPVAFWCNPISGHNTLYWYLQNLGQGPELLIRYENEEAVDDSQLPKDRFSAERLKGVDSTLKIQPAELGDSAVYLCASTLSQGTNTEAFFGQGTRLTVV.

Comments on this clone: The sample contains more than one DNA sequence encoding this CDR3. V is TRBV20-1 and J is TRBJ2-7; no definite D call. This CDR3 is built from 10 residues. With 3 bases removed from V and 4 bases from J, the gap between germline ends came to 4 bases. Germline lookup yields CDR1 DFQATT and CDR2 SNEGSKA (reference sequence). The CDR3 DNA reads TGCAGTGCTAGGGGGTACGAGCAGTACTTC. Its protein is CSARGYEQYF.

J is TRBJ1-1 and V is TRBV6-1; D is unclear. Between the trimmed V and J ends, which lost 4 bases and 0 bases, there was a span of 15 bases. The CDR3 has 16 residues. Germline CDR1 is MNHNS and CDR2 is SASEGT. The CDR3 loop is CASSVAANRLNTEAFF. The CDR3 bases are TGTGCCAGCAGTGTTGCCGCCAATCGGTTGAACACTGAAGCTTTCTTT.

This clone came up once. V gene TRBV6-1 combines with J gene TRBJ2-7; no clear D gene. Trimming stripped 3 bases from V and 3 bases from J, with 15 bases between. The CDR3 is 15 amino acids. Looked up from germline, CDR1 is MNHNS and CDR2 is SASEGT. CDR3 nucleotides: TGTGCCAGCAGTGAGGTCAGAGACTTCCTCTACGAGCAGTACTTC. Encoded protein: CASSEVRDFLYEQYF.